Shown below are 5 T cell receptor beta chains from a single sample sequenced in a study of OX40 agonist ivuxolimab in advanced cancers. Method: immunoSEQ multiplex PCR; TCRdb's copy keeps in-frame clones and lacks some. The sample includes tens of thousands of clones, over 80% of them seen just once. Here the sequenced sample was CD4+ or CD8+ T cells sorted from blood, taken in a trial of the OX40 agonist ivuxolimab. The receptors were gathered from an adult with an advanced solid tumor such as melanoma, head and neck, liver or kidney cancer.

This clone was counted once. The sample carries other DNA sequences with the same CDR3. This sequence joins TRBV28 and TRBJ1-4; D is unclear. The CDR3 consists of 11 residues. Germline loops: CDR1 MDHEN, CDR2 SYDVKM. Trimming removed 2 bases from V and 8 bases from J, with 3 bases in between. CDR3 in amino acids: CASSLGEKLFF. The CDR3 nucleotides read TGTGCCAGCAGTTTAGGAGAAAAACTGTTTTTT.

The chain carries TRBV28 and TRBJ1-3, with unresolved D. From germline, CDR1 is MDHEN and CDR2 SYDVKM. The CDR3 is 14 amino acids. V was pared by 5 bases and J by 5 bases, with 13 bases between. This chain's CDR3 is CASSPLPLRNTIYF. In nucleotides, the CDR3 is TGTGCCAGCAGTCCTCTACCTCTAAGAAACACCATATATTTT.

This chain connects TRBV27 to TRBJ1-1; 10 bases align to TRBD1. Trimming removed 2 bases from V and 4 bases from J; junction bases left unmatched: 16. CDR1 and CDR2 from the germline V gene are MNHEY and SMNVEV (reference sequence). CDR3 length equals 19 residues. CDR3 amino acids: CASSLINSGTGASGTEAFF. The CDR3 bases are TGTGCCAGCAGTTTAATCAATTCCGGGACAGGGGCGTCAGGCACTGAAGCTTTCTTT.

The chain combines TRBV30 with TRBJ2-2, with D maybe TRBD2 (7 bases). V was shortened by 1 base and J by 2 bases, with 8 bases between the two germline ends. The length of the CDR3 is 14 residues. Germline V gives CDR1 GTSNPN, CDR2 SVGIG (reference sequence). DNA for the CDR3: TGTGCCTGGAGTGCGGGGGGCAACACCGGGGAGCTGTTTTTT. Protein: CAWSAGGNTGELFF. The variable domain in full, with the rest retrieved from reference TRBV30 and TRBJ2-2, is SQTIHQWPATLVQPVGSPLSLECTVEGTSNPNLYWYRQAAGRGLQLLFYSVGIGQISSEVPQNLSASRPQDRQFILSSKKLLLSDSGFYLCAWSAGGNTGELFFGEGSRLTVL.

The chain has TRBV5-1 and TRBJ1-6, with TRBD1 identical over 9 bases. The CDR3 sequence is 14 residues long. Trimming cost V 3 bases and J 7 bases; bases outside gene matches: 2. Germline-derived CDR1 and CDR2 are SGHRS and YFSETQ. DNA for the CDR3: TGCGCCAGCAGCTCCGGGACAGGGAATTCACCCCTCCACTTT. Amino acids: CASSSGTGNSPLHF. Combining the CDR3 with reference TRBV5-1 and TRBJ1-6 gives the whole variable domain KAGVTQTPRYLIKTRGQQVTLSCSPISGHRSVSWYQQTPGQGLQFLFEYFSETQRNKGNFPGRFSGRQFSNSRSEMNVSTLELGDSALYLCASSSGTGNSPLHFGNGTRLTVT.